This T cell receptor beta chain came from a study of CD8+ T cells in alopecia areata. General study findings and limits: Tofacitinib yielded significantly lower scalp clonality and fewer expanded CD8+ clones among the top 100.

Treatment noted: oral pan-JAK inhibitor, 5-10 mg twice daily. Only a few counts were recorded for this clone. Its antigen remains unknown. After isolation, RNA underwent reverse transcription to generate cDNA as the sequencing template. Sequencing used immunoSEQ multiplex PCR; TCRdb keeps in-frame clones, though not all of them. The data contain 200,000 to 250,000 clones, roughly 56% of them seen just once; the ten biggest clones take up roughly 1.4%. Looked up from germline, CDR1 is MGHRA and CDR2 is YSYEKL. CDR3 length: 14 residues. V was pared by 3 bases and J by 5 bases, with 11 bases between. This sequence originates from a human donor with alopecia areata. The rearrangement uses TRBV4-1 and TRBJ2-1; D gene uncertain. The starting material was CD4+ T cells sorted from blood, obtained at week 4, from a patient treated with tofacitinib. This CDR3 reads CASSHPRGDNEQFF. The DNA for the CDR3 is TGCGCCAGCAGCCACCCCCGTGGGGACAATGAGCAGTTCTTC.